Following are 6 T cell receptor beta chains from one sample sequenced in a study of T cells after yellow fever vaccination. TCRdb ran MiXCR on the 5' RACE reads and lists one entry per CDR3 protein. The sample shows about 69,000 distinct CDR3 sequences, 4.5% to 7.5% of them seen only once. Sequenced here: CD4+ T cells sorted from PBMCs, sampled less than 16 days after the first yellow fever vaccination. Receptor source: a man between 18 and 29 years old who received the YFV17D yellow fever vaccine.

About this clonotype: Mismatch with germline at one junction end may stem from a read error. The rearrangement uses TRBV4-1 and TRBJ2-3; no definite D call. This CDR3 is 13 amino acids long. CDR1 and CDR2 (germline): MGHRA, YSYEKL. The CDR3 loop reads CAMGPGLLDTQYF. CDR3 coding DNA: TGTGCCATGGGCCCCGGGCTACTTGACACGCAGTATTTT.

In its sample, this clonotype was seen many times. The rearrangement uses TRBV12-3 or TRBV12-4 and TRBJ2-3; D is ambiguous. Between the trimmed V and J ends, which lost 1 base and 6 bases, there was a span of 14 bases. The CDR3 extends over 15 amino acids. CDR3 in amino acids: CASSLGHNPWDTQYF. CDR3 sequence (DNA): TGTGCCAGCAGTTTAGGGCACAATCCCTGGGATACGCAGTATTTT.

This clonotype appeared many times. V gene TRBV10-3 combines with J gene TRBJ2-2, with unresolved D. V was shortened by 4 bases and J by 1 base, with 7 bases between the two germline ends. This CDR3 has 14 residues. Germline V gene sequence: CDR1 ENHRY, CDR2 SYGVKD. CDR3 in DNA: TGTGCCATCAGTGGCCCTAGGAACACCGGGGAGCTGTTTTTT. Translation gives CAISGPRNTGELFF.

This clonotype was observed at least ten times. The chain is built from TRBV19 and TRBJ2-7, with 10 bases identical to TRBD2. With V trimmed by 3 bases and J by 6 bases, 5 bases remained unmatched. Germline-derived CDR1 and CDR2 are LNHDA and SQIVND (reference sequence). The CDR3 extends over 14 amino acids. DNA of the CDR3: TGTGCCAGTAGTATTGAGCGGGGGGGCTCCGAGCAGTACTTC. This translates into CASSIERGGSEQYF.

This clonotype has ten or more counts. The CDR3 DNA is TGTGCCAGCAACGGACTTCCTAGCACAGATACGCAGTATTTT. Encoded protein: CASNGLPSTDTQYF. The rearrangement joins TRBV7-2 to TRBJ2-3; D is possibly TRBD2 (5 bases). V lost 7 bases, J lost 0 bases, and 11 bases lay in between. The length of the CDR3 is 14 residues. The V gene's germline CDR1 is SGHTA and CDR2 FQGNSA. Full variable domain (missing parts from reference TRBV7-2 and TRBJ2-3): GAGVSQSPSNKVTEKGKDVELRCDPISGHTALYWYRQSLGQGLEFLIYFQGNSAPDKSGLPSDRFSAERTGGSVSTLTIQRTQQEDSAVYLCASNGLPSTDTQYFGPGTRLTVL.

As regards this clonotype: A much larger clone lies one base from this, so it may be a read error. The chain combines TRBV15 with TRBJ2-1; D gene uncertain. Trimming cost V 1 base and J 7 bases, with 11 bases left between them. The germline gives CDR1 LNHNV, CDR2 YYDKDF (reference sequence). CDR3 size: 14 residues. DNA of the CDR3: TGTGCCACCAGCAGAGGAAAGGTCGAGAATGAGCAGTTCTTC. Its translation: CATSRGKVENEQFF.